This T cell receptor (beta chain) was recorded in a study of OX40 agonist ivuxolimab in advanced cancers. The sample holds a few counts of this clone. The target antigen is unknown. General study findings and limits: CD4+ and CD8+ blood T cells expanded clonally by week 6 at 0.1 to 3.0 mg/kg.

This CDR3 spans 14 amino acids. Germline V CDR1 and CDR2: LGHNA, YNFKEQ. Trimming removed 5 bases from V and 1 base from J, with 12 bases in between. Sequencing was performed with immunoSEQ multiplex PCR; in TCRdb, only in-frame clones are kept and a portion is missing. Among about 40,000 clones listed, 88% were seen once. This sequence originates from an adult with an advanced solid tumor such as melanoma, head and neck, liver or kidney cancer. The chain has TRBV4-2 and TRBJ2-7, with D possibly being TRBD1 or TRBD2 (5 bases each). The starting material was CD4+ or CD8+ T cells sorted from blood, obtained in a trial of the OX40 agonist ivuxolimab. The CDR3 protein is CASSLRDGSYEQYF. CDR3 nucleotides: TGTGCCAGCAGCTTACGGGACGGATCCTACGAGCAGTACTTC.